Presented here are 19 T cell receptor beta chains from one specimen sequenced in a study of regulatory T cells in long-lasting Graves disease. Construction of the TCR beta libraries employed iRepertoire HTBI primers in conjunction with Arm-PCR of CDR3 regions. TCRdb reprocessed the multiplex PCR reads with MiXCR, giving one entry per CDR3 protein. The sample has approximately 310,000 distinct CDR3 sequences; 15% to 20% are singletons. Regarding time point: newly diagnosed GD, antithyroid drugs for less than 3 months. The TCR library was made from RNA that had been extracted from PBMCs in TRIzol. Sequenced material: peripheral blood mononuclear cells (PBMCs), taken at new diagnosis, from a patient treated with antithyroid drugs. The receptor source for this set is a female donor with Graves disease.

The sample holds many counts of this clonotype. At one of its ends the junction is not consistent with the germline gene, which may arise from a read error. This chain uses TRBV7-2 with TRBJ2-3; no reliable D call. The germline V gene has CDR1 SGHTA and CDR2 FQGNSA. This CDR3 contains 14 residues. This CDR3 is CASSHTESTDTQYF. CDR3 DNA: TGCGCCAGCAGCCACACTGAGAGCACAGATACGCAGTATTTT. The full variable domain, in which reference TRBV7-2 and TRBJ2-3 provide the parts outside the CDR3, is GAGVSQSPSNKVTEKGKDVELRCDPISGHTALYWYRQSLGQGLEFLIYFQGNSAPDKSGLPSDRFSAERTGGSVSTLTIQRTQQEDSAVYLCASSHTESTDTQYFGPGTRLTVL.

This clonotype was counted many times. The V call is TRBV20-1, the J call TRBJ2-3, with TRBD1 identical over 7 bases. After removal of 6 bases from V and 0 bases from J, the junction contained 9 bases not matched to a gene. Germline V gives CDR1 DFQATT, CDR2 SNEGSKA (reference sequence). The CDR3 contains 15 residues. This CDR3 is CSADPPGQSTDTQYF. CDR3 nucleotide sequence: TGCAGTGCCGATCCTCCGGGACAGAGCACAGATACGCAGTATTTT.

The chain is built from TRBV20-1 and TRBJ2-1, with D hard to call. This CDR3 spans 12 amino acids. Trimming shortened V by 1 base and J by 6 bases, and 7 bases separated the two germline ends. Germline V gives CDR1 DFQATT, CDR2 SNEGSKA (reference sequence). The DNA of the CDR3 is TGCAGTGCTAGAGCCCGTGCCAATGAGCAGTTCTTC. Protein product: CSARARANEQFF.

This clonotype has a count of ten or more. V and J are TRBV11-2 and TRBJ2-3, with 10 bases matching TRBD2. The CDR3 sequence is 16 residues long. V lost 5 bases to trimming and J lost 1 base; unmatched junction nucleotides: 6. Germline loops: CDR1 SGHAT, CDR2 FQNNGV. CDR3 region: CASSNPGTSGTDTQYF. In nucleotides, the CDR3 is TGTGCCAGCAGCAACCCGGGGACTAGCGGCACAGATACGCAGTATTTT.

At least ten counts were recorded for this clonotype. CDR3: CAISEGLIYEQYF. CDR3 DNA: TGTGCCATCAGTGAAGGACTAATTTACGAGCAGTACTTC. V usage is TRBV10-3 and J usage is TRBJ2-7, with D perhaps matching TRBD2 (6 bases). Trimming pared 3 bases from V and 4 bases from J, leaving 10 bases between. Germline V gene lookup returns CDR1 ENHRY and CDR2 SYGVKD. The CDR3 length is 13 residues.

This clonotype was found many times. As DNA, the CDR3 is TGTGCCAGCAGTACCATTCTGGGGGACTCGACAGATACGCAGTATTTT. It encodes CASSTILGDSTDTQYF. V and J are TRBV12-3 or TRBV12-4 and TRBJ2-3, with D possibly TRBD2 on 6 matching bases. Trimming removed 5 bases from V and 3 bases from J, with 18 bases in between. The CDR3 length is 16 residues.

This clonotype occurred many times. CDR3 protein: CASSQPGQGDGEQFF. The DNA for the CDR3 is TGTGCCAGCAGTCAACCGGGACAGGGGGATGGTGAGCAGTTCTTC. The chain carries TRBV28 and TRBJ2-1; TRBD1 aligns across 11 bases. Germline V gives CDR1 MDHEN, CDR2 SYDVKM. CDR3 length: 15 residues. With V trimmed by 5 bases and J by 9 bases, 9 bases remained unmatched.

Many counts were recorded for this clonotype. The chain joins TRBV19 to TRBJ2-3; possibly TRBD1 for D (5 bases). The CDR3 covers 13 residues. V shed 7 bases and J shed 0 bases, with 8 bases lying between them. Germline V CDR1 and CDR2: LNHDA, SQIVND (reference sequence). The CDR3 protein is CASKKGSTDTQYF. CDR3 sequence (DNA): TGTGCCAGTAAGAAGGGGAGCACAGATACGCAGTATTTT.

V is TRBV5-1 and J is TRBJ2-3; perhaps TRBD1 as D (6 bases). Deletions cut 3 bases from V and 6 bases from J, with 20 bases between. Germline values: CDR1 SGHRS, CDR2 YFSETQ. The CDR3 consists of 16 residues. The CDR3 DNA follows: TGCGCCAGCAGCTCAACGGGACAAAGGGTAGCCGATACGCAGTATTTT. Translation gives CASSSTGQRVADTQYF.

The rearrangement joins TRBV2 to TRBJ1-2, with D possibly being TRBD1 (6 bases). V was shortened by 7 bases and J by 6 bases, with 18 bases between the two germline ends. Germline CDR1 is SNHLY and CDR2 is FYNNEI. This CDR3 region has 14 residues. The CDR3 DNA sequence: TGTGCCAGCAAATTTAGGGGGTCGGAGGATGGCTACACCTTC. This encodes CASKFRGSEDGYTF.

Ten or more counts support this clonotype. The rearrangement uses TRBV10-2 and TRBJ1-6; D remains ambiguous. Germline V gene lookup returns CDR1 WSHSY and CDR2 SAAADI. This CDR3 comprises 15 residues. Trimming cost V 4 bases and J 8 bases, with 15 bases left between them. The CDR3 DNA reads TGCGCCAGCAGTGGGCAGACCCCGAGGCATTCACCCCTCCACTTT. As protein: CASSGQTPRHSPLHF.

This clonotype was seen repeatedly, ten times or more. V and J are TRBV24-1 and TRBJ2-2; tentatively, D is TRBD2 (6 bases). The CDR3 is made up of 16 amino acids. CDR1 is KGHDR and CDR2 is SFDVKD in the germline V gene. Trimming took 5 bases from V and 0 from J, leaving 12 bases between them. CDR3 in amino acids: CATSVGGVSNTGELFF. The CDR3 DNA is TGTGCCACCAGTGTTGGCGGGGTCTCGAACACCGGGGAGCTGTTTTTT.

Many counts were recorded for this clonotype. The chain employs TRBV7-2 and TRBJ2-1; D possibly corresponds to TRBD2 (5 bases). CDR1 SGHTA and CDR2 FQGNSA come from the germline V gene. V lost 5 bases, J lost 6 bases, and 17 bases lay in between. CDR3 size: 15 residues. This CDR3 reads CASSPYLLGVNEQFF. The CDR3 nucleotides read TGTGCCAGCAGCCCGTACCTTCTCGGGGTCAATGAGCAGTTCTTC.

This clonotype was seen ten or more times. This chain's CDR3 is CASTLRRQAFYGYTF. The CDR3 DNA follows: TGTGCCAGCACCCTAAGGAGACAGGCTTTCTATGGCTACACCTTC. The genes are TRBV6-2 or TRBV6-3 and TRBJ1-2, with D maybe TRBD1 (6 bases). Trimming took off 7 bases at V and 4 bases at J, with 19 bases between the two ends. CDR3 length equals 15 residues. Germline V gene sequence: CDR1 MNHEY, CDR2 SVGEGT.

This clonotype has just a few counts. The V gene is TRBV6-1, the J gene TRBJ1-2, with 7 bases aligning to TRBD1. This CDR3 comprises 14 residues. V gave up 5 bases and J gave up 2 bases; unmatched junction bases: 5. Germline values: CDR1 MNHNS, CDR2 SASEGT. The CDR3 loop is CASSTTTGNYGYTF. The CDR3 DNA sequence: TGTGCCAGCAGTACCACGACAGGGAACTATGGCTACACCTTC.

In this sample, this clonotype turned up many times. The V and J genes are TRBV11-3 and TRBJ2-1; 16 bases match TRBD2. V shed 2 bases and J 8 bases; nucleotides not matched to a gene: 6. Germline loops: CDR1 SGHNT, CDR2 YENEEA. This CDR3 spans 17 amino acids. In nucleotides, the CDR3 is TGTGCCAGCAGCTTAAGTGGGACTAGCGGGAGGGCCGATGAGCAGTTCTTC. This encodes CASSLSGTSGRADEQFF.

This clonotype was counted ten times or more. CDR3 coding DNA: TGTGCCAGCAGCCCCGAGGGAGGATCGGCTGAGCAGTTCTTC. It is translated as CASSPEGGSAEQFF. The chain has TRBV11-3 and TRBJ2-1; maybe TRBD2 (6 bases). Trimming stripped 5 bases from V and 9 bases from J, with 17 bases between. Germline V gene sequence: CDR1 SGHNT, CDR2 YENEEA. There are 14 residues in the CDR3.

J is TRBJ1-5 and V is TRBV7-2; D is unclear. Trimming took off 1 base at V and 4 bases at J, with 8 bases between the two ends. Germline V gives CDR1 SGHTA, CDR2 FQGNSA. The CDR3 length is 14 residues. CDR3 loop: CASSLGSANQPQHF. The CDR3 DNA reads TGTGCCAGCAGCTTAGGGTCAGCAAATCAGCCCCAGCATTTT.

This clonotype was counted many times. The J gene is TRBJ2-3, the V gene TRBV7-8; tentatively, D is TRBD1 or TRBD2 (5 bases each). This CDR3 comprises 18 residues. Trimming pared 0 bases from V and 1 base from J, leaving 17 bases between. Per the germline V gene, CDR1 is SGHVS and CDR2 is FQNEAQ. CDR3: CASSLARGRVTRTDTQYF. The DNA of the CDR3 is TGTGCCAGCAGCTTAGCTCGGGGCAGGGTCACTCGCACAGATACGCAGTATTTT.